These T cell receptor beta chains were read from a single sample in a study of shared clonotypes between healthy human individuals. Some clones are missing from TCRdb's copy, which holds only in-frame ones; the method was immunoSEQ multiplex PCR. The sample consists of 2 million to 2.5 million clones, 85% to 95% of them appearing once. The sample comprised naive CD4+ T cells from PBMCs. The source is a man younger than 35 in good health. Some clones in this sample may be carry-over from other donors' samples. The CDR3 runs from the conserved cysteine through the conserved F or W. The order of the fields is V gene, J gene, D gene, clone size, CDR3 protein, CDR3 DNA. A D gene is named only where the DNA matches it firmly. Only some rows state a clone size, as once, few, many or a class for expanded clones.

TRBV25-1	TRBJ1-2	TRBD1	-	CAGDRGLRGYTF	TGTGCCGGCGACAGGGGGCTACGAGGCTACACCTTC
TRBV6-1	TRBJ1-5	-	-	CASRDRGDQPQHF	TGTGCCAGCAGGGACCGGGGAGATCAGCCCCAGCATTTT
TRBV5-1	TRBJ2-7	TRBD2	-	CASSYGLAGSYEQYF	TGCGCCAGCAGTTACGGACTAGCGGGATCCTACGAGCAGTACTTC
TRBV5-1	TRBJ2-7	-	-	CASSPRPGLPFEQYF	TGCGCCAGCAGCCCCAGACCGGGACTCCCATTCGAGCAGTACTTC
TRBV19	TRBJ1-5	-	-	CASSTNMPGPPQHF	TGTGCCAGTAGTACCAACATGCCAGGGCCGCCCCAGCATTTT
TRBV2	TRBJ2-7	TRBD2	-	CASSEALIAGPYEQYF	TGTGCCAGCAGTGAAGCGCTCATAGCGGGCCCCTACGAGCAGTACTTC
TRBV28	TRBJ2-1	TRBD2	-	CASHRLAPVGEQFF	TGTGCCAGCCATCGACTAGCCCCGGTGGGTGAGCAGTTCTTC
TRBV4-1	TRBJ2-5	-	-	CASSQAETQETQYF	TGCGCCAGCAGCCAGGCAGAAACCCAAGAGACCCAGTACTTC
TRBV30	TRBJ2-7	-	-	CAWSEQGNEQYF	TGTGCCTGGAGTGAACAGGGTAACGAGCAGTACTTC
TRBV30	TRBJ1-2	TRBD1	-	CASSTGGNYGYTF	TGTGCCTCGTCGACAGGGGGTAACTATGGCTACACCTTC
TRBV10-2	TRBJ2-4	-	-	CASSEGGLAKNIQYF	TGCGCCAGCAGTGAAGGGGGATTAGCCAAAAACATTCAGTACTTC
TRBV28	TRBJ2-7	TRBD2	-	CASSTTSGRGLDHEQYF	TGTGCCAGCAGCACGACTAGCGGGAGGGGGCTGGACCACGAGCAGTACTTC
TRBV29-1	TRBJ2-2	TRBD1	-	CSVRTGGFEGTGELFF	TGCAGCGTTAGGACAGGGGGCTTTGAAGGGACCGGGGAGCTGTTTTTT
TRBV6-1	TRBJ2-5	-	once	CASSVQRGGGETQYF	TGTGCCAGCAGTGTTCAAAGAGGGGGGGGCGAGACCCAGTACTTC
TRBV27	TRBJ2-5	TRBD1	once	CASSTQGSQETQYF	TGTGCCAGCAGTACACAGGGGTCCCAAGAGACCCAGTACTTC
TRBV4-1	TRBJ2-2	-	-	CASSQEPGARTGELFF	TGCGCCAGCAGCCAAGAGCCGGGGGCGCGAACCGGGGAGCTGTTTTTT
TRBV5-1	TRBJ2-2	-	-	CASSLAGVNRAGELFF	TGCGCCAGCAGCTTGGCCGGGGTGAACCGGGCCGGGGAGCTGTTTTTT
TRBV28	TRBJ1-2	-	-	CASNTAGAWDYGYTF	TGTGCCAGCAACACGGCGGGGGCTTGGGACTATGGCTACACCTTC
TRBV6-5	TRBJ1-4	-	-	CASSRASYEKLFF	TGTGCCAGCTCTCGGGCCTCTTATGAAAAACTGTTTTTT
TRBV19	TRBJ2-7	-	-	CASSRQVSSYEQYF	TGTGCCAGTAGTAGGCAGGTGAGCTCCTACGAGCAGTACTTC
TRBV5-1	TRBJ1-5	TRBD1	-	CASSLGDREGQPQHF	TGCGCCAGCAGCCTGGGGGACAGGGAGGGGCAGCCCCAGCATTTT
TRBV28	TRBJ1-1	TRBD1	-	CASSPRDRAFRGNTEAFF	TGTGCCAGCAGTCCCCGGGACAGGGCATTTCGGGGAAACACTGAAGCTTTCTTT
TRBV21-1	TRBJ2-7	-	-	CASSGSSGGQYF	TGTGCCAGCAGCGGTTCTAGCGGGGGCCAGTACTTC
TRBV6-5	TRBJ2-3	TRBD2	-	CASTSPGGDTQYF	TGTGCCAGCACCTCCCCGGGGGGGGATACGCAGTATTTT
TRBV18	TRBJ2-2	-	-	CASSPWEGTSTGELFF	TGTGCCAGCTCACCGTGGGAAGGGACCAGCACCGGGGAGCTGTTTTTT
TRBV5-4	TRBJ2-2	TRBD2	-	CASSAWTSGNTGELFF	TGTGCCAGCAGCGCCTGGACTAGCGGGAACACCGGGGAGCTGTTTTTT
TRBV30	TRBJ2-1	TRBD2	-	CAWRVAGGPNEQFF	TGTGCCTGGAGGGTAGCGGGAGGGCCTAATGAGCAGTTCTTC
TRBV19	TRBJ1-2	-	-	CASSPGILGYGYTF	TGTGCCAGTAGCCCAGGGATTTTGGGCTATGGCTACACCTTC
TRBV5-1	TRBJ2-6	-	-	CASSLGQASSGANVLTF	TGCGCCAGCAGCTTGGGACAGGCCTCCTCTGGGGCCAACGTCCTGACTTTC
TRBV5-1	TRBJ2-5	TRBD1	-	CASSFTIQGPSQETQYF	TGCGCCAGCAGCTTCACTATACAGGGGCCTTCCCAAGAGACCCAGTACTTC
TRBV5-1	TRBJ1-1	TRBD1	-	CASSPSTGLNTEAFF	TGCGCCAGCAGCCCCTCGACAGGGTTGAACACTGAAGCTTTCTTT
TRBV11-2	TRBJ2-7	-	-	CASSPGGGSYEQYF	TGTGCCAGCAGCCCGGGGGGCGGGAGTTACGAGCAGTACTTC
TRBV9	TRBJ2-5	-	-	CASSVGPLSETQYF	TGTGCCAGCAGCGTAGGCCCCCTTTCGGAGACCCAGTACTTC
TRBV29-1	TRBJ1-2	-	-	CSVVAGDYGYTF	TGCAGCGTTGTAGCAGGGGACTATGGCTACACCTTC
TRBV7-9	TRBJ1-1	-	few	CASSLSVPYTEAFF	TGTGCCAGCAGCTTATCAGTTCCGTACACTGAAGCTTTCTTT
TRBV5-4	TRBJ2-5	-	-	CASSPLIGTQYF	TGTGCCAGCAGCCCCCTTATCGGGACCCAGTACTTC
TRBV5-1	TRBJ1-2	-	-	CASSSEGSSYGYTF	TGCGCCAGCAGCTCCGAGGGCAGCTCCTATGGCTACACCTTC
TRBV5-1	TRBJ2-1	-	-	CASSLDGGGHNEQFF	TGCGCCAGCAGCTTGGATGGAGGGGGGCACAATGAGCAGTTCTTC
TRBV7-2	TRBJ2-2	-	-	CASSRLGGELFF	TGTGCCAGCAGCAGACTGGGAGGGGAGCTGTTTTTT
TRBV5-1	TRBJ2-3	TRBD2	-	CASSLVVSGRAGADTQYF	TGCGCCAGCAGCTTGGTGGTTAGCGGGAGGGCCGGGGCAGATACGCAGTATTTT
TRBV15	TRBJ2-3	-	-	CATSRDSLEGSTDTQYF	TGTGCCACCAGCAGAGACTCCCTCGAGGGTAGCACAGATACGCAGTATTTT
TRBV28	TRBJ2-1	-	-	CASSPSGLSDYNEQFF	TGTGCCAGCAGCCCTTCTGGACTATCAGACTACAATGAGCAGTTCTTC
TRBV6-6	TRBJ1-5	-	-	CASSTSLQGLGQPQHF	TGTGCCAGCAGTACAAGCCTGCAGGGGTTGGGTCAGCCCCAGCATTTT
TRBV28	TRBJ2-1	TRBD2	once	CAGGTSANNEQFF	TGTGCCGGTGGGACTAGCGCTAACAATGAGCAGTTCTTC
TRBV6-5	TRBJ2-1	-	-	CASRSGGAADNEQFF	TGTGCCAGCAGGTCCGGAGGAGCGGCCGATAATGAGCAGTTCTTC
TRBV9	TRBJ2-1	TRBD2	-	CASSPPLAGALNEQFF	TGTGCCAGCAGCCCCCCCTTAGCGGGAGCTCTTAATGAGCAGTTCTTC
TRBV5-6	TRBJ2-5	-	-	CASSPGYQETQYF	TGTGCCAGCAGCCCAGGGTACCAAGAGACCCAGTACTTC
TRBV18	TRBJ2-5	-	once	CASSHAQGGLQETQYF	TGTGCCAGCTCCCATGCACAGGGCGGACTTCAAGAGACCCAGTACTTC
TRBV28	TRBJ2-5	-	-	CASSLGRQETQYF	TGTGCCAGCAGTTTGGGCAGGCAAGAGACCCAGTACTTC
TRBV30	TRBJ1-1	TRBD1	few	CAWSYGTGAAFF	TGTGCCTGGAGTTATGGGACAGGGGCAGCTTTCTTT
TRBV4-2	TRBJ2-5	-	once	CASSRDRRETQYF	TGTGCCAGCAGCCGAGACCGGCGGGAGACCCAGTACTTC
TRBV6-6	TRBJ2-7	-	-	CASSFQTGNEQYF	TGTGCCAGCAGTTTTCAGACAGGAAACGAGCAGTACTTC
TRBV6-1	TRBJ1-1	TRBD1	-	CASSVQGGYTEAFF	TGTGCCAGCAGTGTACAGGGGGGGTACACTGAAGCTTTCTTT
TRBV5-1	TRBJ1-5	-	-	CASSLGSGAWNQPQHF	TGCGCCAGCAGCTTGGGGTCGGGGGCATGGAATCAGCCCCAGCATTTT
TRBV5-4	TRBJ1-4	-	-	CASSFGRGQGEKLFF	TGTGCCAGCAGCTTTGGTCGGGGGCAGGGTGAAAAACTGTTTTTT
TRBV9	TRBJ2-2	TRBD2	-	CASSLPLAGGLNTGELFF	TGTGCCAGCAGCCTTCCCCTGGCGGGAGGGTTGAACACCGGGGAGCTGTTTTTT
TRBV28	TRBJ1-1	-	-	CASSSPGMNTEAFF	TGTGCCAGCAGTTCCCCAGGGATGAACACTGAAGCTTTCTTT